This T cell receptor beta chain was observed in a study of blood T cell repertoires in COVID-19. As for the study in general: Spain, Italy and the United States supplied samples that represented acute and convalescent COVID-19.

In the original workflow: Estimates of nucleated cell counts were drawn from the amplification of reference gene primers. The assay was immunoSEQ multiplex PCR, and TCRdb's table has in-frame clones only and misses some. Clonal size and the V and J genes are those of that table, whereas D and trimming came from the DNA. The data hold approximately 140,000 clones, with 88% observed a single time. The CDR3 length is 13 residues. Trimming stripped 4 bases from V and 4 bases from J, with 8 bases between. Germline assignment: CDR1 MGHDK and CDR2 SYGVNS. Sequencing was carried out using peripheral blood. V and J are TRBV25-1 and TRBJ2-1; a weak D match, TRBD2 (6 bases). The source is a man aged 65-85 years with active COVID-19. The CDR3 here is CASSVGTYNEQFF. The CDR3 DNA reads TGTGCCAGCAGTGTCGGGACTTACAATGAGCAGTTCTTC.